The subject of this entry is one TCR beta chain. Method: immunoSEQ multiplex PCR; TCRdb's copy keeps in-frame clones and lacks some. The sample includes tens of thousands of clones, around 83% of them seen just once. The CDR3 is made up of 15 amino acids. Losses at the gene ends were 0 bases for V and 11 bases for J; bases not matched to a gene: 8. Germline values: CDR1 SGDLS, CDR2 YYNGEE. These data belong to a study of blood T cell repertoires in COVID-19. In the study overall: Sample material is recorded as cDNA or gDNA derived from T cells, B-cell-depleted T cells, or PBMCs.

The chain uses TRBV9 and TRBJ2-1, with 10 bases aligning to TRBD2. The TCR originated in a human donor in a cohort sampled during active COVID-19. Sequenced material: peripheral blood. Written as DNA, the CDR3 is TGTGCCAGCAGCGTAGGGACTAGCGGACAAAGGAAGCAGTTCTTC. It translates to CASSVGTSGQRKQFF.